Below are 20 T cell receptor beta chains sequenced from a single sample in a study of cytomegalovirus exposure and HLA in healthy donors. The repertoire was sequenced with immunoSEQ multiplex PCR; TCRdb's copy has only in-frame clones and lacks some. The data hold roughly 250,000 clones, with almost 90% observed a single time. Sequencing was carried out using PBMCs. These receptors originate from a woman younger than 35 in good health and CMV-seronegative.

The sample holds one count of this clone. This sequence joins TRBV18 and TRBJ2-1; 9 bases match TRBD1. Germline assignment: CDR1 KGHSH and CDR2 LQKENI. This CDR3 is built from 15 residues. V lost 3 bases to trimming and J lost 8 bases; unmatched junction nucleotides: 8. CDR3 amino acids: CASSPGDREVDEQFF. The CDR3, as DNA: TGTGCCAGCTCACCGGGGGACAGGGAGGTCGATGAGCAGTTCTTC.

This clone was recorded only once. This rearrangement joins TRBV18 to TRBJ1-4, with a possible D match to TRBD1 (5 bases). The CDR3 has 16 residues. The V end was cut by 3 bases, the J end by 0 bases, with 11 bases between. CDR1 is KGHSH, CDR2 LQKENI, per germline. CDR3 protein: CASSPMTVPTNEKLFF. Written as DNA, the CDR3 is TGTGCCAGCTCACCCATGACAGTCCCAACTAATGAAAAACTGTTTTTT.

The CDR3 nucleotides read TGCGCCAGCAGCCAAGAGGGACTTACCAGCTACGAGCAGTACTTC. Protein product: CASSQEGLTSYEQYF. The J gene is TRBJ2-7, the V gene TRBV4-1, with D possibly TRBD2 on 6 matching bases. This CDR3 has 15 amino acids. The germline V gene encodes CDR1 MGHRA and CDR2 YSYEKL. With 0 bases removed from V and 3 bases from J, the gap between germline ends came to 12 bases.

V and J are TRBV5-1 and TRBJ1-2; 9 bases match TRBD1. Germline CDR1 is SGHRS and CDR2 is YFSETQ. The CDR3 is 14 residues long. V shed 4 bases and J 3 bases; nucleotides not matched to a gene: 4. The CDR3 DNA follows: TGCGCCAGCAGCCAGGGACAGGGCGACTATGGCTACACCTTC. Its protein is CASSQGQGDYGYTF.

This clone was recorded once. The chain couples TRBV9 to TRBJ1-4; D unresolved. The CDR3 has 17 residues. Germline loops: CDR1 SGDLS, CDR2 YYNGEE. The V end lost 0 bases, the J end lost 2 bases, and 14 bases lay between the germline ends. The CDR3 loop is CASSVESGRFTNEKLFF. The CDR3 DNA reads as TGTGCCAGCAGCGTAGAATCCGGCAGGTTTACTAATGAAAAACTGTTTTTT. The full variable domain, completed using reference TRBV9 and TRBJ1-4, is DSGVTQTPKHLITATGQRVTLRCSPRSGDLSVYWYQQSLDQGLQFLIQYYNGEERAKGNILERFSAQQFPDLHSELNLSSLELGDSALYFCASSVESGRFTNEKLFFGSGTQLSVL.

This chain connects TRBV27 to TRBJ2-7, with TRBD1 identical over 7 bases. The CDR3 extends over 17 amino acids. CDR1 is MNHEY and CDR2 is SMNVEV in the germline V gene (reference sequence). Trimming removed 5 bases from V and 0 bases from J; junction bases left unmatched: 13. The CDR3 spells CASSPLGQLYASYEQYV. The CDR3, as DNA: TGTGCCAGCAGTCCCCTGGGACAGTTGTACGCCTCCTACGAGCAGTACGTC.

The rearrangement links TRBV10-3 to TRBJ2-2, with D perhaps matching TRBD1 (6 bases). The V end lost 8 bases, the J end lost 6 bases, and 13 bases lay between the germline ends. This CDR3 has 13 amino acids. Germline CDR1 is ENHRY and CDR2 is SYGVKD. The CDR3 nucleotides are TGTGCCATCGGTAGGGGGACCGCCGGGGAGCTGTTTTTT. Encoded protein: CAIGRGTAGELFF.

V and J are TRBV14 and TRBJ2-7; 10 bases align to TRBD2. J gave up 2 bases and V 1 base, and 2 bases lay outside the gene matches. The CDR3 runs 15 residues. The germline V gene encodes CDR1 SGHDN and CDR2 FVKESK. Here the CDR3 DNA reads TGTGCCAGCAGCCAAGTACTAGCGGGGCCCTACGAGCAGTACTTC. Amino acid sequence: CASSQVLAGPYEQYF.

This CDR3 is CAGGDGDGYGYTF. The CDR3, as DNA: TGTGCCGGAGGGGACGGAGACGGGTATGGCTACACCTTC. V gene TRBV2 combines with J gene TRBJ1-2, with D possibly TRBD1 on 5 matching bases. CDR1 and CDR2 from the germline V gene are SNHLY and FYNNEI. V was trimmed by 11 bases and J by 5 bases, leaving 18 bases between them. This CDR3 has 13 amino acids.

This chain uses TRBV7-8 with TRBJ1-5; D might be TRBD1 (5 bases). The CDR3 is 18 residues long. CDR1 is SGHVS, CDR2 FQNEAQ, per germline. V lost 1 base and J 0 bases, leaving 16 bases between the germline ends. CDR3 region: CASSLGSVRDFSNQPQHF. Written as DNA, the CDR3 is TGTGCCAGCAGCTTAGGTTCTGTCCGGGACTTTAGCAATCAGCCCCAGCATTTT.

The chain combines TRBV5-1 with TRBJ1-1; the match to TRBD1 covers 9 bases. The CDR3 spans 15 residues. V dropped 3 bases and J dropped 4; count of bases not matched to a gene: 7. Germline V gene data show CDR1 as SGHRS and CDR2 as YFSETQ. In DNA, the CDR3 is TGCGCCAGCAGCTGGGGGGACAGGGAGGTCACTGAAGCTTTCTTT. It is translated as CASSWGDREVTEAFF.

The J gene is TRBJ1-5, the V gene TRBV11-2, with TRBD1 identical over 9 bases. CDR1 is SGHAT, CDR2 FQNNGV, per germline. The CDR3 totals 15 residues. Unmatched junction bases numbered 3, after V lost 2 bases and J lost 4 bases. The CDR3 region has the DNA TGTGCCAGCAGCTTATACAGGGGGCCTAATCAGCCCCAGCATTTT. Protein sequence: CASSLYRGPNQPQHF.

This CDR3 is CASSHLGQGRTGELFF. Here the CDR3 DNA reads TGTGCCAGTAGCCACCTTGGACAGGGGCGCACCGGGGAGCTGTTTTTT. The chain joins TRBV19 to TRBJ2-2; 9 nucleotides line up with TRBD1. This CDR3 contains 16 residues. V lost 6 bases to trimming and J lost 4 bases; unmatched junction nucleotides: 9. Germline CDR1 and CDR2: LNHDA and SQIVND (reference sequence).

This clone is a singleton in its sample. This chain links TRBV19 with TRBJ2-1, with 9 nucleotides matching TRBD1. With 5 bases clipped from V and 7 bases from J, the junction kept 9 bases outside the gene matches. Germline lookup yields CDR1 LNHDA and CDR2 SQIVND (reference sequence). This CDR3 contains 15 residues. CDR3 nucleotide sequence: TGTGCCAGTAGTCCGGCCGCCGGGACAGGGAATGAGCAGTTCTTC. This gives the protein CASSPAAGTGNEQFF.

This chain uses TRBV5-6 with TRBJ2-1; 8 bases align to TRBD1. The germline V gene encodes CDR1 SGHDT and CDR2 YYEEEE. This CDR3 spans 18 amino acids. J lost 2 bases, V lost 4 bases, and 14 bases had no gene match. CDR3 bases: TGTGCCAGCAGCCTATCTTGGGGACAGGCCTATCCCTACAATGAGCAGTTCTTC. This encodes CASSLSWGQAYPYNEQFF.

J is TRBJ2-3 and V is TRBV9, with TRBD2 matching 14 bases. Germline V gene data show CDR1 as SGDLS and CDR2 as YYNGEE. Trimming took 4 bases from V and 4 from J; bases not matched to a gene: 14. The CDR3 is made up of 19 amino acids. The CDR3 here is CASSSIPGLAGGDADTQYF. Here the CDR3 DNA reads TGTGCCAGCAGCTCCATCCCAGGACTAGCGGGGGGAGACGCAGATACGCAGTATTTT. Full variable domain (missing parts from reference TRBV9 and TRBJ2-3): DSGVTQTPKHLITATGQRVTLRCSPRSGDLSVYWYQQSLDQGLQFLIQYYNGEERAKGNILERFSAQQFPDLHSELNLSSLELGDSALYFCASSSIPGLAGGDADTQYFGPGTRLTVL.

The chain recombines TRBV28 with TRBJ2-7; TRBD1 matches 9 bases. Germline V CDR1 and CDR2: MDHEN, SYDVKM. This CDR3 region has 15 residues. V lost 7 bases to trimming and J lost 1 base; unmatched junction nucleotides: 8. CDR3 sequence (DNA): TGTGCCAGCAACTACCCCGGGACAGGGTCCTACGAGCAGTACTTC. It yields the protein CASNYPGTGSYEQYF.

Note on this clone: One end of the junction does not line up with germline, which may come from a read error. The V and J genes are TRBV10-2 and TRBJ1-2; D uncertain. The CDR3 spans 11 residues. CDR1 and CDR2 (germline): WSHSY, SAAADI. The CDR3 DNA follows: TGCGCCAGCAGTCAGTCCGATGGCTACACCTTC. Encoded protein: CASSQSDGYTF.

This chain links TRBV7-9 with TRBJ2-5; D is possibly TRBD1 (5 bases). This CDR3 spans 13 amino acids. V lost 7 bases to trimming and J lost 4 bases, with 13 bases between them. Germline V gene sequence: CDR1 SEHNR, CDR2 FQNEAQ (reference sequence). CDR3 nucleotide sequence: TGTGCCAGCATGTCCTCGACAGCAGAGACCCAGTACTTC. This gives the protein CASMSSTAETQYF.

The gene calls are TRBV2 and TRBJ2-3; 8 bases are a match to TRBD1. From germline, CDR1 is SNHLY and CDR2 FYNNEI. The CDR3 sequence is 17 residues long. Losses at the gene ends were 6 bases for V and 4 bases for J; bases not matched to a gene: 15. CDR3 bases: TGTGCCAGCAGGGACAGGGCCCGTTCTTCGGCTGCAGATACGCAGTATTTT. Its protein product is CASRDRARSSAADTQYF.